Listed below are T cell receptor beta chains from one sample, sequenced in a study of blood T cells in healthy people across ages. TCRdb re-analysed the 5' RACE reads in MiXCR, keeping a single row per CDR3 protein. The table includes under 750,000 distinct CDR3 sequences, around 48% detected once. Sample: blood. Every receptor here comes from a man older than 75 in good health. Both conserved end residues are part of each CDR3. The D gene is left open where the match is weak. Expanded clones get a size class; other rows say once, few or many, or leave the size out.

J gene: TRBJ2-5
clone size: few
V gene: TRBV10-3
D gene: .
CDR3 DNA: TGTGCCATCAGTGAGTCGACTCGGATGGGAGAGACCCAGTACTTC
CDR3 protein: CAISESTRMGETQYF

J gene: TRBJ2-6
clone size: few
V gene: TRBV5-6
D gene: TRBD1
CDR3 DNA: TGTGCCAGCATCGAGACAGGGCTCCTCTCTGGGGCCAACGTCCTGACTTTC
CDR3 protein: CASIETGLLSGANVLTF

J gene: TRBJ2-7
clone size: .
V gene: TRBV3-1
D gene: TRBD2
CDR3 DNA: TGTGCCAGCAGCCTGTCCAGCGCGGGAGCTAACGAGCAGTACTTC
CDR3 protein: CASSLSSAGANEQYF

J gene: TRBJ1-1
clone size: .
V gene: TRBV9
D gene: .
CDR3 DNA: TGTGCCAGCAGCGTTGGCCCCGCGGGCACTGAAGCTTTCTTT
CDR3 protein: CASSVGPAGTEAFF

J gene: TRBJ2-5
clone size: few
V gene: TRBV18
D gene: .
CDR3 DNA: TGTGCCAGCTCACCCCGGGGTCCGGGGGAGACCCAGTACTTC
CDR3 protein: CASSPRGPGETQYF

J gene: TRBJ1-2
clone size: .
V gene: TRBV12-3/TRBV12-4
D gene: .
CDR3 DNA: TGTGCCAGCAACCTGGGGGGAGCGGGCTATGACTACACCTTC
CDR3 protein: CASNLGGAGYDYTF

J gene: TRBJ2-3
clone size: once
V gene: TRBV6-1
D gene: TRBD2
CDR3 DNA: TGTGCCAGCAGTGTCCGGACTAGCGGGAGACTAACAGATACGCAGTATTTT
CDR3 protein: CASSVRTSGRLTDTQYF

J gene: TRBJ2-7
clone size: many
V gene: TRBV6-5
D gene: TRBD1
CDR3 DNA: TGTGCCAGCAGTCAGGACAGGGGGGGTCCCTACGAGCAGTACTTC
CDR3 protein: CASSQDRGGPYEQYF

J gene: TRBJ1-2
clone size: .
V gene: TRBV21-1
D gene: .
CDR3 DNA: TGTGCCATCCTGAACTATCCCTCGGGCGACAGAGGGGATCGAGGGGACTATGGCTACACCTTC
CDR3 protein: CAILNYPSGDRGDRGDYGYTF

J gene: TRBJ2-3
clone size: .
V gene: TRBV30
D gene: .
CDR3 DNA: TGTGCCTGGAGCCCCGGGGTGGGCGTCACAGATACGCAGTATTTT
CDR3 protein: CAWSPGVGVTDTQYF

J gene: TRBJ2-5
clone size: .
V gene: TRBV4-1
D gene: TRBD1
CDR3 DNA: TGCGCCAGCAGCCAAGATGGGACAGGAGGAGAGACCCAGTACTTC
CDR3 protein: CASSQDGTGGETQYF

J gene: TRBJ2-1
clone size: few
V gene: TRBV20-1
D gene: TRBD2
CDR3 DNA: TGCAGTGCTAAGCGGGAGGTGGGGAATGAGCAGTTCTTC
CDR3 protein: CSAKREVGNEQFF

J gene: TRBJ1-2
clone size: .
V gene: TRBV20-1
D gene: .
CDR3 DNA: TGCAGTGCTTCCCAGGGGAGTGGCTACACCTTC
CDR3 protein: CSASQGSGYTF

J gene: TRBJ2-1
clone size: .
V gene: TRBV7-2
D gene: .
CDR3 DNA: TGTGCCAGCAGCAGGAGCAGGAGCTCCTACAATGAGCAGTTCTTC
CDR3 protein: CASSRSRSSYNEQFF

J gene: TRBJ1-1
clone size: .
V gene: TRBV2
D gene: TRBD1
CDR3 DNA: TGTGCCAGTGCTGGACAGGGGGCTTCGAACACTGAAGCTTTCTTT
CDR3 protein: CASAGQGASNTEAFF

J gene: TRBJ2-1
clone size: many
V gene: TRBV6-6
D gene: .
CDR3 DNA: TGTGCCAGCAGGACAGGTGGGGCGTACAATGAGCAGTTCTTC
CDR3 protein: CASRTGGAYNEQFF

J gene: TRBJ2-3
clone size: .
V gene: TRBV3-1
D gene: TRBD2
CDR3 DNA: TGTGCCAGCAGCCCCCGGCGAGCGGGGACAGATACGCAGTATTTT
CDR3 protein: CASSPRRAGTDTQYF

J gene: TRBJ2-3
clone size: .
V gene: TRBV10-3
D gene: .
CDR3 DNA: TGTGCCATCAGTGAGGGAAGCACAGATACGCTGTATTTT
CDR3 protein: CAISEGSTDTLYF

J gene: TRBJ2-5
clone size: .
V gene: TRBV7-9
D gene: .
CDR3 DNA: TGTGCCAGCAGCTTAGACTTCGGGGGACACCAAGAGACCCAGTACTTC
CDR3 protein: CASSLDFGGHQETQYF

J gene: TRBJ2-7
clone size: .
V gene: TRBV28
D gene: .
CDR3 DNA: TGTGCCAGCAGTCATCGCTCCTACGAGCAGTACTTC
CDR3 protein: CASSHRSYEQYF

J gene: TRBJ2-5
clone size: .
V gene: TRBV6-2/TRBV6-3
D gene: TRBD2
CDR3 DNA: TGTGCCAGCAGTACGGCATTGGAGCGGGAATTTCGAGAGACCCAGTACTTC
CDR3 protein: CASSTALEREFRETQYF

J gene: TRBJ2-3
clone size: .
V gene: TRBV3-1
D gene: .
CDR3 DNA: TGTGCCAGCGGTGGGCAGACAGATACGCAGTATTTT
CDR3 protein: CASGGQTDTQYF

J gene: TRBJ1-1
clone size: .
V gene: TRBV5-6
D gene: .
CDR3 DNA: TGTGCCAGCAGCTCGGGACTAATGAACACTGAAGCTTTCTTT
CDR3 protein: CASSSGLMNTEAFF

J gene: TRBJ1-2
clone size: once
V gene: TRBV5-5
D gene: TRBD1
CDR3 DNA: TGTGCCAGCAGCTTGCAAGGACAGGGGGCTGACTATGGCTACACCTTC
CDR3 protein: CASSLQGQGADYGYTF

J gene: TRBJ2-7
clone size: .
V gene: TRBV3-1
D gene: TRBD2
CDR3 DNA: TGTGCCAGCAGCCAATCGAGCGGGAGAGGGTACGAGCAGTACTTC
CDR3 protein: CASSQSSGRGYEQYF

J gene: TRBJ2-1
clone size: once
V gene: TRBV7-3
D gene: .
CDR3 DNA: TGTGCCAGCAGCTTAACAGGGGCGGACGAGCAGTTCTTC
CDR3 protein: CASSLTGADEQFF

J gene: TRBJ2-1
clone size: .
V gene: TRBV30
D gene: TRBD2
CDR3 DNA: TGTGCCTGGAGTAGGACTAGCGGGGATGGTGAGCAGTTCTTC
CDR3 protein: CAWSRTSGDGEQFF

J gene: TRBJ2-4
clone size: .
V gene: TRBV7-2
D gene: .
CDR3 DNA: TGTGCCAGCAGCTTCGACCAGGGGAAAAACATTCAGTACTTC
CDR3 protein: CASSFDQGKNIQYF

J gene: TRBJ2-7
clone size: many
V gene: TRBV5-1
D gene: .
CDR3 DNA: TGCGCCAGCAGCCCCTTGGGGGTTCCCCCCTACGAGCAGTACTTC
CDR3 protein: CASSPLGVPPYEQYF

J gene: TRBJ2-4
clone size: .
V gene: TRBV3-1
D gene: .
CDR3 DNA: TGTGCCAGCAGCCAGTGGACAGCCGTAGACATTCAGTACTTC
CDR3 protein: CASSQWTAVDIQYF

J gene: TRBJ1-1
clone size: .
V gene: TRBV7-2
D gene: TRBD1
CDR3 DNA: TGTGCCAGCAGCTTCAGCCAGGGGGCGGCTGAAGCTTTCTTT
CDR3 protein: CASSFSQGAAEAFF

J gene: TRBJ2-7
clone size: .
V gene: TRBV27
D gene: .
CDR3 DNA: TGTGCCAGCAGTTTATTTGGACCCTACGAGCAGTACTTC
CDR3 protein: CASSLFGPYEQYF

J gene: TRBJ2-7
clone size: few
V gene: TRBV20-1
D gene: .
CDR3 DNA: TGCAGTGCTAGATTCACGGGGGGCGACGAGCAGTACTTC
CDR3 protein: CSARFTGGDEQYF

J gene: TRBJ2-1
clone size: .
V gene: TRBV7-8
D gene: TRBD2
CDR3 DNA: TGTGCCAGCAGCGCTCGACTAGCGGGGGGACAGTACAATGAGCAGTTCTTC
CDR3 protein: CASSARLAGGQYNEQFF

J gene: TRBJ2-7
clone size: .
V gene: TRBV10-3
D gene: TRBD2
CDR3 DNA: TGTGCCATCAGTCGTGCGGGAGCGAGGTACGAGCAGTACTTC
CDR3 protein: CAISRAGARYEQYF

J gene: TRBJ1-1
clone size: many
V gene: TRBV6-5
D gene: TRBD1
CDR3 DNA: TGTGCCAGCAGCTACGACAGGGTACCCATGAACACTGAAGCTTTCTTT
CDR3 protein: CASSYDRVPMNTEAFF

J gene: TRBJ2-4
clone size: many
V gene: TRBV6-5
D gene: .
CDR3 DNA: TGTGCCAGCGGAAGCACACAGGGTGCCAAAAACATTCAGTACTTC
CDR3 protein: CASGSTQGAKNIQYF

J gene: TRBJ2-4
clone size: .
V gene: TRBV28
D gene: TRBD2
CDR3 DNA: TGTGCCAGCAGTAGGACTAGCCCCCCTCAGCAGTACTTC
CDR3 protein: CASSRTSPPQQYF

J gene: TRBJ2-3
clone size: .
V gene: TRBV7-6
D gene: .
CDR3 DNA: TGTGCCAGCAGCTTAGCGGGGATGGGAACAGATACGCAGTATTTT
CDR3 protein: CASSLAGMGTDTQYF

J gene: TRBJ2-7
clone size: .
V gene: TRBV28
D gene: TRBD2
CDR3 DNA: TGTGCCAGCAGGCGGCTAGCGGGACCCCACTACGAGCAGTACTTC
CDR3 protein: CASRRLAGPHYEQYF

J gene: TRBJ1-1
clone size: .
V gene: TRBV10-2
D gene: .
CDR3 DNA: TGCGCCAGCAGTGACACAGGGAACACTGAAGCTTTCTTT
CDR3 protein: CASSDTGNTEAFF

J gene: TRBJ2-7
clone size: .
V gene: TRBV29-1
D gene: TRBD1
CDR3 DNA: TGCAGCGTTGTGGACAGGGGGACCTACGAGCAGTACTTC
CDR3 protein: CSVVDRGTYEQYF

J gene: TRBJ2-7
clone size: few
V gene: TRBV10-2
D gene: .
CDR3 DNA: TGCGCCAGCAGGGACGACCGGGGTTACGAGCAGTACTTC
CDR3 protein: CASRDDRGYEQYF

J gene: TRBJ1-4
clone size: .
V gene: TRBV28
D gene: .
CDR3 DNA: TGTGCCAGCAGTCCCCAGTCGTATGAAAAACTGTTTTTT
CDR3 protein: CASSPQSYEKLFF

J gene: TRBJ1-5
clone size: few
V gene: TRBV20-1
D gene: .
CDR3 DNA: TGCAGTGCTGGCGGGCTCCTCGGGAATCAGCCCCAGCATTTT
CDR3 protein: CSAGGLLGNQPQHF

J gene: TRBJ2-5
clone size: .
V gene: TRBV7-9
D gene: TRBD2
CDR3 DNA: TGTGCCAGCAGCTCCGAGCGGGGCCGGGAGACCCAGTACTTC
CDR3 protein: CASSSERGRETQYF

J gene: TRBJ1-1
clone size: .
V gene: TRBV25-1
D gene: .
CDR3 DNA: TGTGCCAGCAGTATTTCCTCAGCGGGTTGGGGCACTGAAGCTTTCTTT
CDR3 protein: CASSISSAGWGTEAFF

J gene: TRBJ1-5
clone size: few
V gene: TRBV2
D gene: .
CDR3 DNA: TGTGCCAGCAATCCGGGACGCTGGACGCCCCAGCATTTT
CDR3 protein: CASNPGRWTPQHF

J gene: TRBJ1-6
clone size: .
V gene: TRBV4-3
D gene: TRBD1
CDR3 DNA: TGCGCCAGCAGCCAAGCAGGACAGGGTTATAATTCACCCCTCCACTTT
CDR3 protein: CASSQAGQGYNSPLHF